The clone carrying this T cell receptor beta chain was recorded once. Reverse transcription of roughly 0.5 to 1 ug RNA used random hexamers. The CDR3 of TCR beta was amplified by immunoSEQ multiplex PCR across 54 Vbeta and 13 Jbeta. TCRdb fed the immunoSEQ multiplex PCR reads into MiXCR, producing one record per CDR3 protein. The sample lists about 140,000 distinct CDR3 sequences, approximately 93% occurring once. These data are taken from a study of CD8 T cells in Susac syndrome. Age- and sex-matched healthy donors served as the control group. This receptor was taken from a human donor in good health. What was sequenced was CD8+ T cells from PBMCs.

The CDR3 DNA is TGTGCCAGCAGTTCCGGGGTGTTGCAGTTCTTC. Translated: CASSSGVLQFF. V and J are TRBV27 and TRBJ2-1; TRBD2 might be the D (5 bases). V dropped 4 bases and J dropped 12 bases, with 10 bases sitting between them. This CDR3 is 11 amino acids long. The germline V gene encodes CDR1 MNHEY and CDR2 SMNVEV (reference sequence).